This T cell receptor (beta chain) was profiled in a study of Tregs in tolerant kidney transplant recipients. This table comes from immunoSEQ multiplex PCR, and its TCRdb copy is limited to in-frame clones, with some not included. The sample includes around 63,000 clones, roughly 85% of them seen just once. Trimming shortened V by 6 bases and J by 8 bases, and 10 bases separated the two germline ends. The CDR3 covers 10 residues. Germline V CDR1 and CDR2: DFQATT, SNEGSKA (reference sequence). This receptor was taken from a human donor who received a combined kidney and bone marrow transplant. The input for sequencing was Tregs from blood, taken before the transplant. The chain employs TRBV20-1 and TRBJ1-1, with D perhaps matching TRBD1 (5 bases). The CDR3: CSAWGVEAFF. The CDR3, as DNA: TGCAGTGCATGGGGGGTGGAAGCTTTCTTT.